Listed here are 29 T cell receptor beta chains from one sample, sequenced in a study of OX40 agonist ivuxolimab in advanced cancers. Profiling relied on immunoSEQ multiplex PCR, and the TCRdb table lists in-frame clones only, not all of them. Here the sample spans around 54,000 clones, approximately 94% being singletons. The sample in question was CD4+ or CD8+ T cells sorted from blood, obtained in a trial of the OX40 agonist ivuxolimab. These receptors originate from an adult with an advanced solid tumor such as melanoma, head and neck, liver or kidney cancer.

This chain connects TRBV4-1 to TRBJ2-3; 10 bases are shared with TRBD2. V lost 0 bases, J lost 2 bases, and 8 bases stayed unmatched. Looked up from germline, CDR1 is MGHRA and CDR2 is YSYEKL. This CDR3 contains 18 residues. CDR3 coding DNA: TGCGCCAGCAGCCAAGAAGAGCTAGCGGGAGTGAACACAGATACGCAGTATTTT. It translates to CASSQEELAGVNTDTQYF.

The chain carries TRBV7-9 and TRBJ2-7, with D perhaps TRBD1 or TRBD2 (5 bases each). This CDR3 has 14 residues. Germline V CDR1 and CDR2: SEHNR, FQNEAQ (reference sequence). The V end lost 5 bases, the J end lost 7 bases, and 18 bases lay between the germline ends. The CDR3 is CASSTEGSVSEQYF. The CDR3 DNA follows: TGTGCCAGCAGCACTGAGGGGTCCGTAAGTGAGCAGTACTTC.

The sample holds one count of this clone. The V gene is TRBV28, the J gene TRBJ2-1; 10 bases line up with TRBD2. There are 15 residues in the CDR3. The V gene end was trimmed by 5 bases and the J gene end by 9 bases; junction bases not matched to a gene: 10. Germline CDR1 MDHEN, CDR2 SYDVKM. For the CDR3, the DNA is TGTGCCAGCAGTATCCAAGCGGGAGGGTCCCCTGAGCAGTTCTTC. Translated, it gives CASSIQAGGSPEQFF. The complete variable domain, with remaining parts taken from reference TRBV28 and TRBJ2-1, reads DVKVTQSSRYLVKRTGEKVFLECVQDMDHENMFWYRQDPGLGLRLIYFSYDVKMKEKGDIPEGYSVSREKKERFSLILESASTNQTSMYLCASSIQAGGSPEQFFGPGTRLTVL.

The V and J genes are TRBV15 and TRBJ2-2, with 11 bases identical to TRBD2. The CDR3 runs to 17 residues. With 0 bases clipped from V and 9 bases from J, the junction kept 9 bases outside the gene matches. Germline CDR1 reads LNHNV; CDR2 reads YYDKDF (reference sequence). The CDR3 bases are TGTGCCACCAGCAGAGATAGGCTAGCGGGAGGCGGATGGGAGCTGTTTTTT. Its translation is CATSRDRLAGGGWELFF.

CDR3 region: CASSETSGSGGELFF. The DNA for the CDR3 is TGCGCCAGCAGTGAGACTAGCGGGAGCGGCGGGGAGCTGTTTTTT. The chain joins TRBV10-2 to TRBJ2-2; 11 nucleotides align to TRBD2. Per the germline V gene, CDR1 is WSHSY and CDR2 is SAAADI. The junction had 3 bases not matched to a gene; V was cut back by 2 bases and J by 7 bases. The CDR3 consists of 15 residues.

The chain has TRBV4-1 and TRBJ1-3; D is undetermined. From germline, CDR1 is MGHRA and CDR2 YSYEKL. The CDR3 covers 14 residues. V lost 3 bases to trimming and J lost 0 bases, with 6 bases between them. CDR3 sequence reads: CASSQRSSGNTIYF. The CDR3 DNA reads TGCGCCAGCAGCCAGAGATCCTCTGGAAACACCATATATTTT.

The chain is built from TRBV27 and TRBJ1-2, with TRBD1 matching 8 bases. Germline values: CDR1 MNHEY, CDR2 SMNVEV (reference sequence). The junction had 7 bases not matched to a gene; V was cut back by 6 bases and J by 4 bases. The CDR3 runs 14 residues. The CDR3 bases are TGTGCCAGCAGCCCGACAGGGGACGGCTATGGCTACACCTTC. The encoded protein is CASSPTGDGYGYTF.

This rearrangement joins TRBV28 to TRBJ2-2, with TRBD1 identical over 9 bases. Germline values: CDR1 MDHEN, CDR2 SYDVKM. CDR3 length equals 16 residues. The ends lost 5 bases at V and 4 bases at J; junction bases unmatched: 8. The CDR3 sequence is CASSQGTGYITGELFF. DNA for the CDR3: TGTGCCAGCAGTCAAGGGACAGGGTATATCACCGGGGAGCTGTTTTTT.

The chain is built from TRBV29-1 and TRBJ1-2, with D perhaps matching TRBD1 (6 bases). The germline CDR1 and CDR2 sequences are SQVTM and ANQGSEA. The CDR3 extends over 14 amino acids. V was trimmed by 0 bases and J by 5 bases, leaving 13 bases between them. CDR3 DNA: TGCAGCGTTGAAGAAGGACTGACAGGATATGGCTACACCTTC. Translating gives CSVEEGLTGYGYTF.

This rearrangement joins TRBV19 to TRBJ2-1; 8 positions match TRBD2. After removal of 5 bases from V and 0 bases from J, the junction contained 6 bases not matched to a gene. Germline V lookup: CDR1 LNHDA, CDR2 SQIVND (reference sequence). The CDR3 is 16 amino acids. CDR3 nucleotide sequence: TGTGCCAGTAGTTATAGCGGGGAATACTCCTACAATGAGCAGTTCTTC. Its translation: CASSYSGEYSYNEQFF. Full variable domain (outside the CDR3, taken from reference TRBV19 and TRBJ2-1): DGGITQSPKYLFRKEGQNVTLSCEQNLNHDAMYWYRQDPGQGLRLIYYSQIVNDFQKGDIAEGYSVSREKKESFPLTVTSAQKNPTAFYLCASSYSGEYSYNEQFFGPGTRLTVL.

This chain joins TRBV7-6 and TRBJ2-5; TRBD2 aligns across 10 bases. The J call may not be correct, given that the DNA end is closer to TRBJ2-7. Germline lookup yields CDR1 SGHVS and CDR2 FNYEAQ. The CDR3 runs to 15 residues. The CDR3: CASSSESSGGYEQYF. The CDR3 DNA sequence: TGTGCCAGCAGCTCAGAGTCTAGCGGGGGCTACGAGCAGTACTTC.

CDR3 protein: CASSLGGVSGSRGYEQYF. The DNA for the CDR3 is TGTGCCAGCAGCTTAGGTGGGGTTAGCGGGAGTCGTGGCTACGAGCAGTACTTC. This chain links TRBV11-2 with TRBJ2-7, with 9 bases lining up with TRBD2. Trimming took 1 base from V and 3 from J; bases not matched to a gene: 13. The CDR3 has 18 residues. Germline CDR1 is SGHAT and CDR2 is FQNNGV.

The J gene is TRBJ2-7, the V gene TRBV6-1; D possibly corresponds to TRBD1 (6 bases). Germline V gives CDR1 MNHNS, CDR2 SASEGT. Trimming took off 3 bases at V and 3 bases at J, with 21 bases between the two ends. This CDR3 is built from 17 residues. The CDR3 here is CASSEVPIQGKGYEQYF. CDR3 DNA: TGTGCCAGCAGTGAGGTCCCAATCCAGGGGAAAGGCTACGAGCAGTACTTC.

CDR3 region: CASSLGWGMNTEAFF. The CDR3 DNA is TGTGCCAGCAGCTTGGGCTGGGGGATGAACACTGAAGCTTTCTTT. This chain connects TRBV5-4 to TRBJ1-1; D might be TRBD1 (5 bases). From germline, CDR1 is SGHNT and CDR2 YYREEE (reference sequence). V was trimmed by 0 bases and J by 0 bases, leaving 9 bases between them. The CDR3 extends over 15 amino acids.

The CDR3 loop is CASSIVGGDTEAFF. CDR3 nucleotides: TGTGCCAGTAGTATAGTAGGTGGGGATACTGAAGCTTTCTTT. This chain connects TRBV19 to TRBJ1-1; no reliable D call. Trimming removed 1 base from V and 5 bases from J, with 11 bases in between. This CDR3 has 14 residues. Germline V gene data show CDR1 as LNHDA and CDR2 as SQIVND (reference sequence).

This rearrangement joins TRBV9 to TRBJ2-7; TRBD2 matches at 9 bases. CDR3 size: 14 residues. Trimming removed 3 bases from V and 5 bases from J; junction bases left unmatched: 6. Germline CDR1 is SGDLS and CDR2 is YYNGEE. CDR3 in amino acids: CASSGSGRTDEQYF. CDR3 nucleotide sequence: TGTGCCAGCAGCGGTAGCGGGAGAACGGACGAGCAGTACTTC.

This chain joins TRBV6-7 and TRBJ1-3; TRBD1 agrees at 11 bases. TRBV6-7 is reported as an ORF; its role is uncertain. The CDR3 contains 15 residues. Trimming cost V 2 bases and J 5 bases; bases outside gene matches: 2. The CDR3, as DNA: TGTGCCAGCAGTTACAGGACAGGGGGCCGAAACACCATATATTTT. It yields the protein CASSYRTGGRNTIYF.

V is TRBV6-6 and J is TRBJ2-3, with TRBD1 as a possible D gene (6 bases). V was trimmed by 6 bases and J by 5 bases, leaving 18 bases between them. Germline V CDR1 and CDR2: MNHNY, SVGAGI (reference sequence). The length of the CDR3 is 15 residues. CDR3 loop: CASRPPTGSGDTQYF. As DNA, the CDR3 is TGTGCCAGCAGGCCCCCTACAGGGTCCGGAGATACGCAGTATTTT.

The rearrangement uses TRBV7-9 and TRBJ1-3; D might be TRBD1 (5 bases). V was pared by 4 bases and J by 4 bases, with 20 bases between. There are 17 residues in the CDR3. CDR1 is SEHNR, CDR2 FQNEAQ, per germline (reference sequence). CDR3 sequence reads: CASSSSLSGLGGNTIYF. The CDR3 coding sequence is TGTGCCAGCAGCTCGTCTCTATCGGGGCTGGGAGGAAACACCATATATTTT.

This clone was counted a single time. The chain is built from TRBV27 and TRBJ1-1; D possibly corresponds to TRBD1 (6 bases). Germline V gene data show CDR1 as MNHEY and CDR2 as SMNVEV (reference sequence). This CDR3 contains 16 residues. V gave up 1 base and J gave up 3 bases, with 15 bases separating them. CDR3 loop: CASSLYRAGAHTEAFF. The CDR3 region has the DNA TGTGCCAGCAGTTTATATAGGGCGGGGGCTCACACTGAAGCTTTCTTT.

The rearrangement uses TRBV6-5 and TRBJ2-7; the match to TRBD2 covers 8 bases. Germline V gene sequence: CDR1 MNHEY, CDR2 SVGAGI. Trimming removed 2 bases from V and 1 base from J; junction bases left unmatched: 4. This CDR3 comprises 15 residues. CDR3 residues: CASSYKRELSYEQYF. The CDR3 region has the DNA TGTGCCAGCAGTTACAAGCGGGAGTTATCCTACGAGCAGTACTTC.

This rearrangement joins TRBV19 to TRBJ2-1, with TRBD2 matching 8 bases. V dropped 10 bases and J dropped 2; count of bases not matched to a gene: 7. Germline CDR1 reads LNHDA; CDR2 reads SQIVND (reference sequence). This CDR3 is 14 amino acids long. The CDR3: CATDSGTTYNEQFF. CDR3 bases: TGTGCCACAGATAGCGGGACTACCTACAATGAGCAGTTCTTC.

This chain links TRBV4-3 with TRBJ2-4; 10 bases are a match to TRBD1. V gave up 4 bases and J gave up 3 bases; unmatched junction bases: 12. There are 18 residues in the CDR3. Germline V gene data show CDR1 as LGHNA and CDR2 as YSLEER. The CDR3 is CASSPATGGPNGKNIQYF. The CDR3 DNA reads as TGCGCCAGCAGCCCGGCGACAGGGGGCCCAAACGGCAAAAACATTCAGTACTTC.

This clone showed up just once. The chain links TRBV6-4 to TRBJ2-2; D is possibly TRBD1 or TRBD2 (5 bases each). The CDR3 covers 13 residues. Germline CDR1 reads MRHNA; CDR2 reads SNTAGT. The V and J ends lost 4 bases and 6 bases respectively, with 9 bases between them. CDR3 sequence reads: CASSAGSAGELFF. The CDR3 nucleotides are TGTGCCAGCAGTGCAGGGAGCGCCGGGGAGCTGTTTTTT.

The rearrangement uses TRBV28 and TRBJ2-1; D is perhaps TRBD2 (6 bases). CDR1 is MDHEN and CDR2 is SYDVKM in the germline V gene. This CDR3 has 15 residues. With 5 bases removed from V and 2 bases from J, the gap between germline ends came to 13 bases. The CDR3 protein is CASSDSSDPYNEQFF. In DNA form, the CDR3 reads TGTGCCAGCAGTGACTCTAGCGACCCCTACAATGAGCAGTTCTTC.

The CDR3, as DNA: TGTGCCATCAGTGATCCCGGGAAGGCTAGCGGGCGTAGCTACGAGCAGTACTTC. Translation gives CAISDPGKASGRSYEQYF. V gene TRBV10-3 combines with J gene TRBJ2-7; 8 bases are shared with TRBD2. Unmatched junction bases numbered 16, after V lost 3 bases and J lost 3 bases. Germline CDR1 ENHRY, CDR2 SYGVKD. This CDR3 spans 18 amino acids.

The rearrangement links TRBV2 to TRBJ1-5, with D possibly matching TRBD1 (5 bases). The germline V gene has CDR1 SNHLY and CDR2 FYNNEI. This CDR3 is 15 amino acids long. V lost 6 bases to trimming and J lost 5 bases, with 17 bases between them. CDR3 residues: CASSGLGGIYQPQHF. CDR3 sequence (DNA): TGTGCCAGCAGCGGTCTCGGGGGGATATATCAGCCCCAGCATTTT.

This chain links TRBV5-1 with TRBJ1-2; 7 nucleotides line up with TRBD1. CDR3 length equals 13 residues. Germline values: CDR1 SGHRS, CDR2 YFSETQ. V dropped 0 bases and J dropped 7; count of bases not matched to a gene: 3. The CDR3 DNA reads TGCGCCAGCAGCTTGGATAGGGACAGTGGCTACACCTTC. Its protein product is CASSLDRDSGYTF. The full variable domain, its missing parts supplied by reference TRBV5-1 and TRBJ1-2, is KAGVTQTPRYLIKTRGQQVTLSCSPISGHRSVSWYQQTPGQGLQFLFEYFSETQRNKGNFPGRFSGRQFSNSRSEMNVSTLELGDSALYLCASSLDRDSGYTFGSGTRLTVV.

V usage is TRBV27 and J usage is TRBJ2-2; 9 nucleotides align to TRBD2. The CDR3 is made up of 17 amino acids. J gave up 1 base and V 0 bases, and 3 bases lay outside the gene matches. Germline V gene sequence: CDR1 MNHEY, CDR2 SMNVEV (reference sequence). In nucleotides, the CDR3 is TGTGCCAGCAGTTTATCCCGGACTAGCGTGAACACCGGGGAGCTGTTTTTT. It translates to CASSLSRTSVNTGELFF.